This T cell receptor (beta chain) was retrieved from a study of T cell repertoires in cytomegalovirus infection. Using its own MiXCR run on the reads, TCRdb lists one record per CDR3 protein. The repertoire holds hundreds of thousands of distinct CDR3 sequences, with approximately 46% as singletons. This CDR3 region has 15 residues. The germline V gene encodes CDR1 SGHTA and CDR2 FQGNSA. Trimming took 1 base from V and 2 from J, leaving 8 bases between them. Study-level points and caveats: Cumulated frequencies of public TCR beta families served to identify carriers of CMV plus the relevant HLA.

Comments on this clonotype: What it recognizes is unknown.

The source material was cultured PBMCs, sampled from culture after CMV antigen stimulation. This TCR came from a human donor in good health (CMV status not recorded). Some clones in this sample may be carry-over from other donors' samples. The genes are TRBV7-2 and TRBJ2-2; D is uncertain. In nucleotides, the CDR3 is TGTGCCAGCAGCTTAGTTCCACTTAACACCGGGGAGCTGTTTTTT. The encoded protein is CASSLVPLNTGELFF.